This T cell receptor beta chain is drawn from a study of CD4+ T cells in melanoma. From germline, CDR1 is GTSNPN and CDR2 SVGIG (reference sequence). V was shortened by 3 bases and J by 4 bases, with 15 bases between the two germline ends. The CDR3 sequence is 14 residues long. Repertoires were generated with immunoSEQ multiplex PCR, while TCRdb's copy carries only in-frame clones and drops some. The sample holds 9,000 to 13,000 clones, around 71% seen once. The receptor's source is a human donor with melanoma. The chain recombines TRBV30 with TRBJ2-5; TRBD1 might be the D (5 bases). The sequenced material came from cells from a culture (not recorded whether cultured in vitro). The CDR3 region is CAWRGGAVRETQYF. CDR3 bases: TGTGCCTGGAGAGGTGGGGCGGTCAGAGAGACCCAGTACTTC.